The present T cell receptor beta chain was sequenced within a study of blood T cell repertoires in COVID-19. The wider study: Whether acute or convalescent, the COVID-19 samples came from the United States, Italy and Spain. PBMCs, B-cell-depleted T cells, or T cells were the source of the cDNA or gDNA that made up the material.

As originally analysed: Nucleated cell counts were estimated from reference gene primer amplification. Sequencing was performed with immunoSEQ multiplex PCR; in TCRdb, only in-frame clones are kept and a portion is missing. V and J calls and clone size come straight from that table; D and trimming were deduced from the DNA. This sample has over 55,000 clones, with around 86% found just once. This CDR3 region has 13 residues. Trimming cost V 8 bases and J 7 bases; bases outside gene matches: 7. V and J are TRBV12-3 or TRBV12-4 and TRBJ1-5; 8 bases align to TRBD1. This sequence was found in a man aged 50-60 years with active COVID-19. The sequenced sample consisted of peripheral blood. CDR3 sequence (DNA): TGTGCCAGCTGGTCAGGGGGCGGGCAGCCCCAGCATTTT. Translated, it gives CASWSGGGQPQHF.